What follows is one T cell receptor (beta chain) and its context. Its target is unknown. CDR3 length: 17 residues. J gave up 7 bases and V 3 bases, and 15 bases lay outside the gene matches. Germline V gene sequence: CDR1 SQVTM, CDR2 ANQGSEA. These data originate in a study of shared clonotypes between healthy human individuals. Findings and limits, study-wide: Lower generation probabilities were found for non-shared clonotypes than for those shared by all four donors. An anticipated effect of sequencing depth on clonotype sharing among donors was recognized. When naive CD4 clonotypes were compared across a handful of donors, 4% to 5.5% were shared.

Only Caucasian adults living in Nashville, Tennessee made up the donor group. The table came from immunoSEQ multiplex PCR; TCRdb's copy has only in-frame clones and leaves some out. The sample has under 650,000 clones, 90% to 97% seen once. The V call is TRBV29-1, the J call TRBJ2-1; 10 bases match TRBD2. This sequence was found in a woman aged 25 to 45 in good health. The sample consisted of naive CD4+ T cells sorted from blood. The subset is: CD45RA+ positively selected. CDR3: CSVDSPPGAGGNNEQFF. As DNA, the CDR3 is TGCAGCGTTGACTCCCCGCCTGGAGCGGGAGGGAATAATGAGCAGTTCTTC.